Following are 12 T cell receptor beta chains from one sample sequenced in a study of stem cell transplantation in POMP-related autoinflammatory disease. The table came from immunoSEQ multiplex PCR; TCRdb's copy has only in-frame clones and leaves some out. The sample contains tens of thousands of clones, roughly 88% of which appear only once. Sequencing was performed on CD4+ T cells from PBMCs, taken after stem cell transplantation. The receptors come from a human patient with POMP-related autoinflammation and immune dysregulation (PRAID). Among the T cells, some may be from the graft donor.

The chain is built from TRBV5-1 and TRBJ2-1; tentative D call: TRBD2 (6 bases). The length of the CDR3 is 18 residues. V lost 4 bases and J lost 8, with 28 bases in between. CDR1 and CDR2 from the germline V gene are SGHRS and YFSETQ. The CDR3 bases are TGCGCCAGCAGCGTTGTGCCTCTGGTAGCGGCAAAGGGGCATGAGCAGTTCTTC. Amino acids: CASSVVPLVAAKGHEQFF. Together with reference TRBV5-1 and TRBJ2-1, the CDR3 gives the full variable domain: KAGVTQTPRYLIKTRGQQVTLSCSPISGHRSVSWYQQTPGQGLQFLFEYFSETQRNKGNFPGRFSGRQFSNSRSEMNVSTLELGDSALYLCASSVVPLVAAKGHEQFFGPGTRLTVL.

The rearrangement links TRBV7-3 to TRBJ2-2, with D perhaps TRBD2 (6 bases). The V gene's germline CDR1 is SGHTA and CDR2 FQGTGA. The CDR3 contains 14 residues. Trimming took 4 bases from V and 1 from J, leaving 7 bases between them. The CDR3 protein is CASSSGVNTGELFF. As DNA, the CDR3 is TGTGCCAGCAGCTCGGGAGTGAACACCGGGGAGCTGTTTTTT. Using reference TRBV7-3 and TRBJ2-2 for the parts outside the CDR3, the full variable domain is GAGVSQTPSNKVTEKGKYVELRCDPISGHTALYWYRQSLGQGPEFLIYFQGTGAADDSGLPNDRFFAVRPEGSVSTLKIQRTERGDSAVYLCASSSGVNTGELFFGEGSRLTVL.

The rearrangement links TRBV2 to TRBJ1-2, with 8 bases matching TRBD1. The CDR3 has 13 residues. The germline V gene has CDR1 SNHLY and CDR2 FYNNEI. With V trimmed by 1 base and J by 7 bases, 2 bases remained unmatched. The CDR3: CASSEVTGGGYTF. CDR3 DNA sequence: TGTGCCAGCAGTGAAGTAACAGGGGGTGGCTACACCTTC.

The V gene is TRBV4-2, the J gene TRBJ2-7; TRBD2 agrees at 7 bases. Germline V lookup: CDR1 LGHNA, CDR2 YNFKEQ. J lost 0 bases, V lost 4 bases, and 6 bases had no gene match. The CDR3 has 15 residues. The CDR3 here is CASSLEREGSYEQYF. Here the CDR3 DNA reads TGTGCCAGCAGCCTTGAGCGGGAAGGCTCCTACGAGCAGTACTTC.

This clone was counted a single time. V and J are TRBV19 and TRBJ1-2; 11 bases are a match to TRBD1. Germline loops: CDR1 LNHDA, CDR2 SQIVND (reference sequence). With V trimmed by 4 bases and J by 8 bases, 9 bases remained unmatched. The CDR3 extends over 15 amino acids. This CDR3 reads CASSTNGQGARGYTF. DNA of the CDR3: TGTGCCAGTAGTACAAACGGACAGGGGGCCAGAGGCTACACCTTC.

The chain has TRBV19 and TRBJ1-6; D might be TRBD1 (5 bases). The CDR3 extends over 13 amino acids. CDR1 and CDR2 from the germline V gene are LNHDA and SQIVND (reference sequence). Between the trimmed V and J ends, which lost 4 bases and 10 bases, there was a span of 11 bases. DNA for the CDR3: TGTGCCAGTAGTAGGGACCCCAACTCACCCCTCCACTTT. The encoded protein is CASSRDPNSPLHF.

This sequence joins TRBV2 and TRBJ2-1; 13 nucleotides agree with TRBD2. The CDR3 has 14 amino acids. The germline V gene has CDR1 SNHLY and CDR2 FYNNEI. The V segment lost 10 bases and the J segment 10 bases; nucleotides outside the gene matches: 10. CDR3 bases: TGTGCCACTGGAAGGACTAGCGGGGGAGGGGAGCAGTTCTTC. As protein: CATGRTSGGGEQFF.

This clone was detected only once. In nucleotides, the CDR3 is TGTGCCAGCAGTTTATGGGGGGGACAGGGGATCGATACGCAGTATTTT. Protein product: CASSLWGGQGIDTQYF. The chain joins TRBV28 to TRBJ2-3, with 10 bases aligning to TRBD1. With 0 bases clipped from V and 6 bases from J, the junction kept 6 bases outside the gene matches. Germline lookup yields CDR1 MDHEN and CDR2 SYDVKM. This CDR3 contains 16 residues.

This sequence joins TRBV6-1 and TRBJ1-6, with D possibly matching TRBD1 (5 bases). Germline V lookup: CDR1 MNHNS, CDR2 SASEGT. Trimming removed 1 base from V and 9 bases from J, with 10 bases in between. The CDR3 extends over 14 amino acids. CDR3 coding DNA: TGTGCCAGCAGTGAAGTTGGACACGTTTCACCCCTCCACTTT. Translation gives CASSEVGHVSPLHF.

In nucleotides, the CDR3 is TGTGCCACCAGTGACCGGGACAGGGTGAGCACAGATACGCAGTATTTT. This sequence encodes CATSDRDRVSTDTQYF. V and J are TRBV24-1 and TRBJ2-3, with 9 bases lining up with TRBD1. Germline V gives CDR1 KGHDR, CDR2 SFDVKD. V lost 4 bases and J lost 0; bases outside the gene matches: 4. CDR3 length equals 16 residues.

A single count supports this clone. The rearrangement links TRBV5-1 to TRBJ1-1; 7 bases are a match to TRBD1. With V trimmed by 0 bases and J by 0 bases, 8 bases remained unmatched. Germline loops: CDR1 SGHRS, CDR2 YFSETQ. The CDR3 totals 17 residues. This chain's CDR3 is CASSLAAGTDMNTEAFF. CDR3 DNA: TGCGCCAGCAGCTTGGCGGCGGGGACAGACATGAACACTGAAGCTTTCTTT.

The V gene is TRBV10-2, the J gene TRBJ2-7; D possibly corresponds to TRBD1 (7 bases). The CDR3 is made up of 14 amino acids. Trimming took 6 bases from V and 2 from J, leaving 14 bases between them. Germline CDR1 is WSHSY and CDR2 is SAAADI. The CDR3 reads CASSITGEAYEQYF. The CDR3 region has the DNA TGCGCCAGCAGCATTACAGGGGAGGCCTACGAGCAGTACTTC.